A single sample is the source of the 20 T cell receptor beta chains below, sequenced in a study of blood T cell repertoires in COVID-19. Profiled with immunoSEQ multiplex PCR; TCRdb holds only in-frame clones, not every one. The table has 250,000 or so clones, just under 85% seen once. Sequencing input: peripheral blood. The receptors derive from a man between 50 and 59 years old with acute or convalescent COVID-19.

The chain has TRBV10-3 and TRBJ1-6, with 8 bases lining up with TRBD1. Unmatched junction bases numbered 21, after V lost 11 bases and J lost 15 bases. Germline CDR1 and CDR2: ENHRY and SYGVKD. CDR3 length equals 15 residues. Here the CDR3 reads CAGGGTGQGSSGLHF. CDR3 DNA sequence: TGTGCCGGAGGGGGCACAGGACAGGGATCCTCAGGCCTCCACTTT.

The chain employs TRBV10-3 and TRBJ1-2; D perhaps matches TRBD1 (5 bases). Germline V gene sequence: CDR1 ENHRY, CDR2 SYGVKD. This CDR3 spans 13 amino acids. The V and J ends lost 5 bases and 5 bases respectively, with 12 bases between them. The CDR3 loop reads CAISQIGTYGYTF. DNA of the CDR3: TGTGCCATCAGTCAGATCGGGACTTATGGCTACACCTTC.

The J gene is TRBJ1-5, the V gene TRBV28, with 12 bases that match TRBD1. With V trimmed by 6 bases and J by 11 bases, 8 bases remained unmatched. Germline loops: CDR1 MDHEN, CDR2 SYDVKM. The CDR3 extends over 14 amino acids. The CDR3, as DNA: TGTGCCAGCAGGCCGGGACAGGGGGCATCTTCCCAGCATTTT. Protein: CASRPGQGASSQHF.

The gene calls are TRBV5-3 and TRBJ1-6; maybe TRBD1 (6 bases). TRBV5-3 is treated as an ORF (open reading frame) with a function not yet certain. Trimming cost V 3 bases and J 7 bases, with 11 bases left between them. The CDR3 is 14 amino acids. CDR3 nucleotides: TGTGCCAGAAGCTCGCCGGACAGAAATTCACCCCTCCACTTT. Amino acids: CARSSPDRNSPLHF.

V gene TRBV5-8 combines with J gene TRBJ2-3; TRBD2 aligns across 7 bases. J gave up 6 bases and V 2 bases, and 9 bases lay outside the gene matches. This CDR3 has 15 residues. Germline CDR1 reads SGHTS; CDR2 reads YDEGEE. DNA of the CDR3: TGTGCCAGCAGCTTTACTAGCGAGCTATCGGATACGCAGTATTTT. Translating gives CASSFTSELSDTQYF. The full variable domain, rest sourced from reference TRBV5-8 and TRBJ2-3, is EAGVTQSPTHLIKTRGQQATLRCSPISGHTSVYWYQQALGLGLQFLLWYDEGEERNRGNFPPRFSGRQFPNYSSELNVNALELEDSALYLCASSFTSELSDTQYFGPGTRLTVL.

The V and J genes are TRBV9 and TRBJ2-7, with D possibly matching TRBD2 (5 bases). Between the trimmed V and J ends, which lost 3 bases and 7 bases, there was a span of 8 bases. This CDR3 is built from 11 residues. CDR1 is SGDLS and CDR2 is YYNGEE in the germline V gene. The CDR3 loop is CASSAGGEQYF. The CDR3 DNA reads TGTGCCAGCAGCGCCGGCGGGGAGCAGTACTTC.

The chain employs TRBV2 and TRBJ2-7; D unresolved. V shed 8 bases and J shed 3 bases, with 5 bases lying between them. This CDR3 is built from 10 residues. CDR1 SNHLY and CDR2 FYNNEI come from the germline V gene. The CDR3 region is CASRGYEQYF. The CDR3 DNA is TGTGCCAGCCGCGGCTACGAGCAGTACTTC.

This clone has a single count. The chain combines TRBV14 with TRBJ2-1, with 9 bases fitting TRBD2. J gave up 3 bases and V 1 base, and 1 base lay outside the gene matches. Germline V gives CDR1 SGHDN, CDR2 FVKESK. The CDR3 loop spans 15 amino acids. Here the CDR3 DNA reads TGTGCCAGCAGCCAAGTAGCGGGAGTCTACAATGAGCAGTTCTTC. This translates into CASSQVAGVYNEQFF.

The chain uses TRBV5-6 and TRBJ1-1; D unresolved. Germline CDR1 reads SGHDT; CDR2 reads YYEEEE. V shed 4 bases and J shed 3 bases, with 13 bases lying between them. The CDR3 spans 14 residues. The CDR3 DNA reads TGTGCCAGCAGCCCTTACCGGCGGGACACTGAAGCTTTCTTT. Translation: CASSPYRRDTEAFF.

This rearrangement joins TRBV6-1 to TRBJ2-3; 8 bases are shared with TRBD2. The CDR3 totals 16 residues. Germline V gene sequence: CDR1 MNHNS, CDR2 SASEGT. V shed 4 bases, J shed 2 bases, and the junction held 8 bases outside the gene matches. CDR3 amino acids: CASSALTSGFTDTQYF. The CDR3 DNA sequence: TGTGCCAGCAGTGCCTTAACTAGCGGATTCACAGATACGCAGTATTTT.

CDR3 protein: CASSYEQGGQPQHF. As DNA, the CDR3 is TGTGCCAGCAGTTACGAGCAGGGTGGTCAGCCCCAGCATTTT. The rearrangement joins TRBV6-5 to TRBJ1-5; TRBD1 is a possible D gene (5 bases). Trimming took off 2 bases at V and 6 bases at J, with 11 bases between the two ends. Germline V gives CDR1 MNHEY, CDR2 SVGAGI. The CDR3 runs 14 residues.

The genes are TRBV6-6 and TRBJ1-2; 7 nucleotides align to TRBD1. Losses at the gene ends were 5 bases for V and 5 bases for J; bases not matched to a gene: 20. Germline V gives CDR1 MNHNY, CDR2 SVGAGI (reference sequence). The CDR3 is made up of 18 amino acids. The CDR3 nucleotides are TGTGCCAGCAGTCCCTTCTTAAGAACAGGGGACACGGATTATGGCTACACCTTC. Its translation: CASSPFLRTGDTDYGYTF.

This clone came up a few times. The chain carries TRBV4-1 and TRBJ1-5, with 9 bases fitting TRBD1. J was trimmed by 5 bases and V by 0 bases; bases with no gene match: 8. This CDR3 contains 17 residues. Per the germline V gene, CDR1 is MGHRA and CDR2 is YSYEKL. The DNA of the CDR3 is TGCGCCAGCAGCCAAGACCCGGGACAGGGCTGGCATCAGCCCCAGCATTTT. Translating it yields CASSQDPGQGWHQPQHF.

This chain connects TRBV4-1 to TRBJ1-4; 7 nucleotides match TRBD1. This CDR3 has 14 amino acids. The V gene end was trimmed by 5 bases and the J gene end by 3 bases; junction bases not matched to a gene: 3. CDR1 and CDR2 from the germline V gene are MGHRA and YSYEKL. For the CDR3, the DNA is TGCGCCAGCAGCTTGGGACAGCCTAATGAAAAACTGTTTTTT. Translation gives CASSLGQPNEKLFF.

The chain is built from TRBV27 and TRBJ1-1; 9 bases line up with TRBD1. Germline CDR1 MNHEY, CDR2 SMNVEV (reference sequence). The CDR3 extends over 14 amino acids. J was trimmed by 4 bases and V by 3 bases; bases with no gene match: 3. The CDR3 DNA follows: TGTGCCAGCAGTTTCGAGGACAGGGGCACTGAAGCTTTCTTT. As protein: CASSFEDRGTEAFF.

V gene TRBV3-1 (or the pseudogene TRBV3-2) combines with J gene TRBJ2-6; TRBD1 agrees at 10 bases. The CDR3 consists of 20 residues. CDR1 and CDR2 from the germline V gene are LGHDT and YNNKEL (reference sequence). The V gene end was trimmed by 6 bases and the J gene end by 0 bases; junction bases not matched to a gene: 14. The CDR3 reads CASREVPGQGRGSGANVLTF. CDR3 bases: TGTGCCAGCAGGGAAGTCCCGGGACAGGGGCGCGGCTCTGGGGCCAACGTCCTGACTTTC.

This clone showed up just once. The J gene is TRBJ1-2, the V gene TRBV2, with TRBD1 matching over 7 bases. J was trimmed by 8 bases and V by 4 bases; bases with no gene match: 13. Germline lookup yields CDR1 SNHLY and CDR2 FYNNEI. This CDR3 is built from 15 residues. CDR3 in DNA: TGTGCCAGCAGTGGGACAGGCAAGGCTATGTCGGGCTACACCTTC. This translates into CASSGTGKAMSGYTF.

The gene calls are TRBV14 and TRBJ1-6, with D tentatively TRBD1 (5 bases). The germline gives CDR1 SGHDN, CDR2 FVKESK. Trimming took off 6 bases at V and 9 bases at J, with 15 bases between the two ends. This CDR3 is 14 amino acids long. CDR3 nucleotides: TGTGCCAGCAGAGAGCTGACAGCGACTTCACCCCTCCACTTT. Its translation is CASRELTATSPLHF.

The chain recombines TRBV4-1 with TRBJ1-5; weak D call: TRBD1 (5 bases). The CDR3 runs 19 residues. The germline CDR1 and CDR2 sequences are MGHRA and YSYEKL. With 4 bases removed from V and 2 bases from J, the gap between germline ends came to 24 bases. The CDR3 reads CASSLIPGGDIVGNQPQHF. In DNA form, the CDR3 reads TGCGCCAGCAGCCTAATACCGGGAGGGGATATTGTTGGCAATCAGCCCCAGCATTTT.

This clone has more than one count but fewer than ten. The CDR3 region has the DNA TGTGCCAGCTCACCACTCCTCGACAGCAAAAATGAAAAACTGTTTTTT. This gives the protein CASSPLLDSKNEKLFF. The chain uses TRBV18 and TRBJ1-4; D might be TRBD1 (5 bases). The CDR3 runs to 16 residues. Trimming removed 1 base at V and 5 bases at J, with 14 bases between. The germline V gene encodes CDR1 KGHSH and CDR2 LQKENI.